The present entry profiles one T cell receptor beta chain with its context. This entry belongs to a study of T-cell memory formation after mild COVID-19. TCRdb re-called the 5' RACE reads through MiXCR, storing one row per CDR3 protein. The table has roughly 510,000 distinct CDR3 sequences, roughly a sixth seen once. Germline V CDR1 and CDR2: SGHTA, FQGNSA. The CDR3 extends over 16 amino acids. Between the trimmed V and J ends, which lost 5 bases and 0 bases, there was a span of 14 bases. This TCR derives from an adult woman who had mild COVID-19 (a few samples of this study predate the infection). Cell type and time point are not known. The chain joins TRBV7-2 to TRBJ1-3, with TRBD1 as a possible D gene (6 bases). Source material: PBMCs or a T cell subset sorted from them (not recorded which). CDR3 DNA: TGTGCCAGCAGCCGTGACAGGCGCTTCTCTGGAAACACCATATATTTT. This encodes CASSRDRRFSGNTIYF.